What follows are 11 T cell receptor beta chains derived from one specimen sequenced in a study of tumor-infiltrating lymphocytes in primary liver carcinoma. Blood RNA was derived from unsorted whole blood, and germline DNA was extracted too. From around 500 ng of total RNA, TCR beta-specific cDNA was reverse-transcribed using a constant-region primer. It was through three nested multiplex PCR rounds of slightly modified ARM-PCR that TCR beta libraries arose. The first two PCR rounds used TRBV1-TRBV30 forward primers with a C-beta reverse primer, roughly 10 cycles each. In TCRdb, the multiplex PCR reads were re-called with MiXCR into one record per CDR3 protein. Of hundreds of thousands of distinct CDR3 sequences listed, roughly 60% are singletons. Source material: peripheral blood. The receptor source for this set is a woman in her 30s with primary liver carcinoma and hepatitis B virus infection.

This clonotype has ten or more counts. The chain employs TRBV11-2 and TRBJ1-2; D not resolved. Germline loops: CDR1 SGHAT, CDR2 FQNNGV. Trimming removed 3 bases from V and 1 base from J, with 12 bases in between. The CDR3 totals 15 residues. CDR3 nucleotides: TGTGCCAGCAGCTTTACTCGGACCAGTAACTATGGCTACACCTTC. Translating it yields CASSFTRTSNYGYTF.

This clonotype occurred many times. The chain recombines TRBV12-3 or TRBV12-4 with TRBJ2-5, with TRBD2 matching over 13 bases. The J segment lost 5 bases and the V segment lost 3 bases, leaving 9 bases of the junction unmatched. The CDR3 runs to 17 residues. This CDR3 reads CASSFGTSGTSRETQYF. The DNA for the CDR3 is TGTGCCAGCAGTTTCGGGACTAGCGGGACATCGAGGGAGACCCAGTACTTC.

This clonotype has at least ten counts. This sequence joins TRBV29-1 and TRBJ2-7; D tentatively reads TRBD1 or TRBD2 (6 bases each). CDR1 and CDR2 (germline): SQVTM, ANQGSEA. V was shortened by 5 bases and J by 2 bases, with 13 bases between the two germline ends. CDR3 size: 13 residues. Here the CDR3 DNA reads TGCAGCGTTCGGGACGGGGGCGCCTACGAGCAGTACTTC. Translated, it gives CSVRDGGAYEQYF.

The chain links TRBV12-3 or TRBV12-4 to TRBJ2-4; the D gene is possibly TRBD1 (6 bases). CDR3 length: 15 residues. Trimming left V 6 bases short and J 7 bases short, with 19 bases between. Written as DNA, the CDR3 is TGTGCCAGCAGCCTATTATATAGGGGGAGCAACATTCAGTACTTC. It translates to CASSLLYRGSNIQYF.

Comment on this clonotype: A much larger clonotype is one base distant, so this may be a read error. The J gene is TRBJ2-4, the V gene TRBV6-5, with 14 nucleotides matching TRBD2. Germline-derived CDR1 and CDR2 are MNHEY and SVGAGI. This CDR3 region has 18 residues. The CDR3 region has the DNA TGTGCCAGCAGTACGACTAGCGGGAGGGCCACGGCCAAAGACATTCAGTACTTC. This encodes CASSTTSGRATAKDIQYF.

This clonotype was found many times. The DNA of the CDR3 is TGTGCCAGCAGCTTAGATCATTACACCGGGGAGCTGTTTTTT. This gives the protein CASSLDHYTGELFF. This chain connects TRBV11-2 to TRBJ2-2; the D is unclear. Germline values: CDR1 SGHAT, CDR2 FQNNGV. The V gene lost 0 bases and the J gene lost 3 bases, with 5 bases spanning the gap. There are 14 residues in the CDR3. Based on the CDR3 plus reference TRBV11-2 and TRBJ2-2, the full variable domain is EAGVAQSPRYKIIEKRQSVAFWCNPISGHATLYWYQQILGQGPKLLIQFQNNGVVDDSQLPKDRFSAERLKGVDSTLKIQPAKLEDSAVYLCASSLDHYTGELFFGEGSRLTVL.

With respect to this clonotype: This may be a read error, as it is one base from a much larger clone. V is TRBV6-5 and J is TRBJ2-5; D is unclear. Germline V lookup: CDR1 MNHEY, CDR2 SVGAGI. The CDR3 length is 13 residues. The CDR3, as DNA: TGTACCAGCAGTTACGACGAGAAAGAGACCCAGTACTTC. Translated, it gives CTSSYDEKETQYF.

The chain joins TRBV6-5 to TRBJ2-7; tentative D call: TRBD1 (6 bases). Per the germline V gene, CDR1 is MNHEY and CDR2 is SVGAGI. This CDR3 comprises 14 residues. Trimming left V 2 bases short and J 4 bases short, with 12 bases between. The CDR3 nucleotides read TGTGCCAGCAGTTACGGCAGGGGCCCTTACGAGCAGTACTTC. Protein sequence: CASSYGRGPYEQYF.

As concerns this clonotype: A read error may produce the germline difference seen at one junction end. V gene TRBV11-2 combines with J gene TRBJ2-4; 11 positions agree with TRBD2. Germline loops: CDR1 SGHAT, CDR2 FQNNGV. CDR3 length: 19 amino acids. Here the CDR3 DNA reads TGTGCCAGCAGCTTAGGTGGTGGGACTAGCGGACTAGCCAAAAATATTCAGTACTTC. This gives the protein CASSLGGGTSGLAKNIQYF.

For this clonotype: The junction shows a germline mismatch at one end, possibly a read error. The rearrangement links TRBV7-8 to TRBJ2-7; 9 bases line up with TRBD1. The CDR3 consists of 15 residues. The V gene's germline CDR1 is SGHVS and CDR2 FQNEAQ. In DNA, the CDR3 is TGTGTCAGCAGCCCAGTCCGGGACAGGGTCAACGAGCAGTACTTC. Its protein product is CVSSPVRDRVNEQYF.

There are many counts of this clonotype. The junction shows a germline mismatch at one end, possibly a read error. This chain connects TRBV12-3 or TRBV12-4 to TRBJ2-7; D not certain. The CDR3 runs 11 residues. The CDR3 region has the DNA TGTGCCAGCAGCTTAGGCTACGAGCAGTACTTC. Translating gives CASSLGYEQYF.